The rows below give T cell receptor beta chains drawn from one sample of a study of blood T cell repertoires in COVID-19. Clones were sequenced by immunoSEQ multiplex PCR, and TCRdb holds only the in-frame ones, with some missing. The data contain 120,000 or so clones, 80% to 85% of them seen just once; the ten biggest clones take up about 4%. Material: PBMCs or T cells enriched from blood (not recorded which). The receptors originated from a woman in her thirties who had recovered from COVID-19. Both conserved end residues are part of each CDR3. The D gene is left open where the match is weak. Some rows mark clone size as missing; the rest say once, few, many or name a class of expanded clone.

>.|.|TRBV7-2|TRBJ1-2
TGTGCCAGCAGCCTCACAGGTTCCTCTCGTGGCTACACCTTC
CASSLTGSSRGYTF
>.|.|TRBV28|TRBJ2-1
TGTGCCAGCAGTTTATCCGACAGAAATGAGCAGTTCTTC
CASSLSDRNEQFF
>TRBD1|.|TRBV19|TRBJ1-1
TGTGCCAGTACTCGGAGGACAGGGGGGAACACTGAAGCTTTCTTT
CASTRRTGGNTEAFF
>.|few|TRBV11-2|TRBJ2-5
TGTGCCAGCAGCCCGCGGACACGCATGGACCAAGAGACCCAGTACTTC
CASSPRTRMDQETQYF
>TRBD2|.|TRBV3-1/TRBV3-2|TRBJ2-1
TGTGCCAGCAGCCAAGATCTAGCGGGAGGTGAGCAGTTCTTC
CASSQDLAGGEQFF
>TRBD2|.|TRBV7-2|TRBJ2-3
TGTGCCAGCAGCCACGTCGGGACTAGCGGGGGGGGCACAGATACGCAGTATTTT
CASSHVGTSGGGTDTQYF
>.|.|TRBV10-3|TRBJ2-5
TGTGCCATCAGGGCACAGGGTGACCAAGAGACCCAGTACTTC
CAIRAQGDQETQYF
>.|.|TRBV27|TRBJ1-2
TGTGCCAGCAGTCCCAGGGTACCCTCCTATGGCTACACCTTC
CASSPRVPSYGYTF
>.|.|TRBV30|TRBJ1-5
TGTGCCTGGAGCGGGGGGACCGATAACAATCAGCCCCAGCATTTT
CAWSGGTDNNQPQHF
>.|.|TRBV2|TRBJ2-2
TGTGCCAGCATGCGGAAGCGAGACGGGGAGCTGTTTTTT
CASMRKRDGELFF
>TRBD1|.|TRBV29-1|TRBJ2-5
TGCAGCGTTGAAAGGGACAGGCTTCAAGAGACCCAGTACTTC
CSVERDRLQETQYF
>.|.|TRBV19|TRBJ2-1
TGTGCCAGTAGTATCGGACTATTCTCCTACAATGAGCAGTTCTTC
CASSIGLFSYNEQFF
>TRBD2|once|TRBV7-6|TRBJ2-5
TGTGCCAGCAGCGTGGGAGGGCCGAAAGAGACCCAGTACTTC
CASSVGGPKETQYF
>.|few|TRBV4-2|TRBJ1-1
TGTGCCAGCAGCCAAGACGAGGGATCTGCCACTGAAGCTTTCTTT
CASSQDEGSATEAFF
>.|.|TRBV7-9|TRBJ2-7
TGTGCCAGCAGCTTATCAGCCGGGATATATGGCGAGCAGTACTTC
CASSLSAGIYGEQYF
>.|.|TRBV29-1|TRBJ2-3
TGCAGCGTTGGCAGGGATTTAGCAGATACGCAGTATTTT
CSVGRDLADTQYF
>.|.|TRBV19|TRBJ1-2
TGTGCCACCAGAACAGGGTCCTATGGCTACACCTTC
CATRTGSYGYTF
>.|.|TRBV28|TRBJ1-1
TGTGCCAGCAGGCCTCTCAGGGTTACTGAAGCTTTCTTT
CASRPLRVTEAFF
>.|.|TRBV4-1|TRBJ2-3
TGCGCCAGCAGCCAAGATCCTAGCTCGACTTCGGGAGATACGCAGTATTTT
CASSQDPSSTSGDTQYF
>TRBD2|.|TRBV7-3|TRBJ2-1
TGTGCCAGCAGCGCCTCACTAGCGGGAGGCGCCAATGAGCAGTTCTTC
CASSASLAGGANEQFF
>TRBD2|.|TRBV20-1|TRBJ2-1
TGCAGTGCTAGTAGCGGGAGGTCGGGAGAGCAGTTCTTC
CSASSGRSGEQFF
>TRBD1|.|TRBV30|TRBJ1-5
TGTGCCATTAGTCCGGGACAGGGCTTTCAGCCCCAGCATTTT
CAISPGQGFQPQHF
>.|.|TRBV5-8|TRBJ1-4
TGTGCCAGCAGCTTGTGGGGGAGGACTAATGAAAAACTGTTTTTT
CASSLWGRTNEKLFF
>.|few|TRBV5-8|TRBJ1-6
TGTGCCAGCAGCTTGTCGGGCAGGGCAACGCATTCACCCCTCCACTTT
CASSLSGRATHSPLHF
>TRBD1|.|TRBV15|TRBJ1-2
TGTGCCACCAGCAGAGAGACAGGGGGCAGCTATGGCTACACCTTC
CATSRETGGSYGYTF
>TRBD2|.|TRBV7-2|TRBJ2-7
TGTGCCAGCAGCTTAGACGGGACTAGGACCTACGAGCAGTACTTC
CASSLDGTRTYEQYF